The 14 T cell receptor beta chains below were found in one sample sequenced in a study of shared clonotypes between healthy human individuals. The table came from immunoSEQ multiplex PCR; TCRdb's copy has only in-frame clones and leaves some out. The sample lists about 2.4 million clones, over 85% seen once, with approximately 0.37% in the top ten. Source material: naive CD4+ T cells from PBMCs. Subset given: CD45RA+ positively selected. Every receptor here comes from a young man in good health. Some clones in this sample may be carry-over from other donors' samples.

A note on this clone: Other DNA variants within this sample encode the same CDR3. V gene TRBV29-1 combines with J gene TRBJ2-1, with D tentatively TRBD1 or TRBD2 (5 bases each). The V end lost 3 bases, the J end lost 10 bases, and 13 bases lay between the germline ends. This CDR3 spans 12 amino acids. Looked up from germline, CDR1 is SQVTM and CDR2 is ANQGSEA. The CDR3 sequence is CSVDSGWGEQFF. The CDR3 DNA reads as TGCAGCGTTGACAGTGGCTGGGGGGAGCAGTTCTTC.

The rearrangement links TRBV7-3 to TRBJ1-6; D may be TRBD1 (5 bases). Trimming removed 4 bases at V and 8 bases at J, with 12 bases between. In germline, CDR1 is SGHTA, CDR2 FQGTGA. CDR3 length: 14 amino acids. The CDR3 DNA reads TGTGCCAGCAGCTCGGGGCAGGACTATTCACCCCTCCACTTT. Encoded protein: CASSSGQDYSPLHF. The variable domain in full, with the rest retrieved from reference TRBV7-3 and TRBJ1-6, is GAGVSQTPSNKVTEKGKYVELRCDPISGHTALYWYRQSLGQGPEFLIYFQGTGAADDSGLPNDRFFAVRPEGSVSTLKIQRTERGDSAVYLCASSSGQDYSPLHFGNGTRLTVT.

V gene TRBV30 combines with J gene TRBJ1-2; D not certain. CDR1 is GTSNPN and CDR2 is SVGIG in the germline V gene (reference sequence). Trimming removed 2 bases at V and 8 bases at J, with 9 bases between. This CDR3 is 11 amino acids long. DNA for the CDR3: TGTGCCTGGAGTCGGACCTCGGGCTACACCTTC. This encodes CAWSRTSGYTF.

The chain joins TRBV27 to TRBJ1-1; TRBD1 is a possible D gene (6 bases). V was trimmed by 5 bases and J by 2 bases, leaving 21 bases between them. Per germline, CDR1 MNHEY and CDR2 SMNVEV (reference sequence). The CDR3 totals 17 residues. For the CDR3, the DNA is TGTGCCAGCAGTACCACCGACGAGGGGGGGACAAACACTGAAGCTTTCTTT. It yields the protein CASSTTDEGGTNTEAFF.

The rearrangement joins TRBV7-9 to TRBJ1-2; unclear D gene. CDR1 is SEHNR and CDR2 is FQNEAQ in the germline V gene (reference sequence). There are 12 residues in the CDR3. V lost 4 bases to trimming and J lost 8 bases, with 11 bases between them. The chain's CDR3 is CASSSSRLGYTF. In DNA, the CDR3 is TGTGCCAGCAGCTCCTCGAGGTTGGGCTACACCTTC.

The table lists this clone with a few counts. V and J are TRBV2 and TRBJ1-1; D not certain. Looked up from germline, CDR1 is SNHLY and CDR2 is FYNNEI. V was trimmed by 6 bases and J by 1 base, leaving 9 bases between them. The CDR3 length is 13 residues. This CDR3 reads CASRDDTNTEAFF. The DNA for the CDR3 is TGTGCCAGCAGAGATGACACGAACACTGAAGCTTTCTTT.

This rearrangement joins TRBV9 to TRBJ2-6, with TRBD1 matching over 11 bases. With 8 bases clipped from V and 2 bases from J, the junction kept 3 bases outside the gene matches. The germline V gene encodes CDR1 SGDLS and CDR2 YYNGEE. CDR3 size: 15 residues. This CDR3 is CASGQGAPGANVLTF. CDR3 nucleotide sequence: TGTGCCAGTGGACAGGGGGCGCCTGGGGCCAACGTCCTGACTTTC.

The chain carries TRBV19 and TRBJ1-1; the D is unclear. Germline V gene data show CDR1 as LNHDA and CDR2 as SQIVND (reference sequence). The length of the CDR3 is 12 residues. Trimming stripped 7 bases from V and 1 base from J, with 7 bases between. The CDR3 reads CASIQWNTEAFF. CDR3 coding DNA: TGTGCCAGTATTCAGTGGAACACTGAAGCTTTCTTT.

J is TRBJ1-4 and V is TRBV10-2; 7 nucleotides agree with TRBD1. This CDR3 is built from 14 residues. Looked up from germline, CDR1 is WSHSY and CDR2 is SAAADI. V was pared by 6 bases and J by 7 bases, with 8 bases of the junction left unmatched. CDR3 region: CASSLTGVAEKLFF. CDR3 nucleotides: TGCGCCAGCAGCCTTACAGGGGTGGCTGAAAAACTGTTTTTT.

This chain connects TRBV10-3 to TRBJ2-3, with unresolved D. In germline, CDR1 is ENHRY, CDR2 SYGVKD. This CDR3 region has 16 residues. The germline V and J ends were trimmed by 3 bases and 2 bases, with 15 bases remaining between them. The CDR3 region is CAISERSASHTDTQYF. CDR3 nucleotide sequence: TGTGCCATCAGTGAACGCTCGGCGAGTCACACAGATACGCAGTATTTT.

The CDR3 here is CASSPNSGRGETQYF. In nucleotides, the CDR3 is TGCGCCAGCAGCCCAAACTCAGGGAGGGGGGAGACCCAGTACTTC. This sequence joins TRBV4-3 and TRBJ2-5; D may be TRBD2 (7 bases). Germline values: CDR1 LGHNA, CDR2 YSLEER. Trimming left V 4 bases short and J 5 bases short, with 17 bases between. This CDR3 contains 15 residues.

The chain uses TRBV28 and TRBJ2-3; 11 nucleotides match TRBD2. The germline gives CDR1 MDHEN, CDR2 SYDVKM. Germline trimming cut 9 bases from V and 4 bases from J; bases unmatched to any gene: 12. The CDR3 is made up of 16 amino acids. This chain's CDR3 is CASWDSLAGDADTQYF. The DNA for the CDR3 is TGTGCCAGTTGGGATTCACTAGCGGGAGACGCAGATACGCAGTATTTT.

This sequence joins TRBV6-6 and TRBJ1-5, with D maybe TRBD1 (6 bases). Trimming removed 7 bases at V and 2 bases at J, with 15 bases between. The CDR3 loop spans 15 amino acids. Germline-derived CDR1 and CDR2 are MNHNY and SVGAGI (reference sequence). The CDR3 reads CASTHGDTGNQPQHF. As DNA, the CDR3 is TGTGCCAGCACTCACGGGGACACCGGCAATCAGCCCCAGCATTTT.

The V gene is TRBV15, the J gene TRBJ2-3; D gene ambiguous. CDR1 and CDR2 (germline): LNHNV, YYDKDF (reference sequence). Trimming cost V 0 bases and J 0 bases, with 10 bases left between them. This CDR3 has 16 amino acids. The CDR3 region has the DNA TGTGCCACCAGCAGAGATAAGTTAGCTAGCACAGATACGCAGTATTTT. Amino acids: CATSRDKLASTDTQYF. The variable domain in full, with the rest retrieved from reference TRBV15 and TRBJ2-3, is DAMVIQNPRYQVTQFGKPVTLSCSQTLNHNVMYWYQQKSSQAPKLLFHYYDKDFNNEADTPDNFQSRRPNTSFCFLDIRSPGLGDTAMYLCATSRDKLASTDTQYFGPGTRLTVL.